This passage covers 10 T cell receptor beta chains from one sample sequenced in a study of molecular identifiers for immune sequencing clone quantification. In TCRdb, the PCR reads were re-called with MiXCR into one record per CDR3 protein. There are about 630,000 distinct CDR3 sequences in the sample; roughly 25% occur only once, and about 0.8% lies in the top ten. Sequenced material: naive CD8+ T cells from blood, with Jurkat cell RNA spiked in. The subset: FACS-sorted CD8+CD4-CCR7+CD45RA+ naive T cells. These TCRs come from a human donor in good health. Some libraries in this study had Jurkat cell RNA spiked in.

This clonotype was counted a few times. The V gene is TRBV19, the J gene TRBJ2-1; D tentatively reads TRBD1 or TRBD2 (6 bases each). V dropped 5 bases and J dropped 12 bases, with 14 bases sitting between them. The CDR3 extends over 12 amino acids. CDR1 is LNHDA, CDR2 SQIVND, per germline (reference sequence). DNA of the CDR3: TGTGCCAGTAGTCCCGGGGGCAGGGGGCAGTTCTTC. Translated: CASSPGGRGQFF.

CDR3 nucleotides: TGTGCCAGCAGCCAGACGGGGGACACCATATATTTT. It encodes CASSQTGDTIYF. The rearrangement joins TRBV3-1 to TRBJ1-3; D possibly corresponds to TRBD1 (5 bases). The V gene lost 3 bases and the J gene lost 8 bases, with 8 bases spanning the gap. The CDR3 contains 12 residues. In germline, CDR1 is LGHDT, CDR2 YNNKEL (reference sequence).

The chain combines TRBV6-5 with TRBJ2-7; perhaps TRBD1 as D (6 bases). Deletions cut 4 bases from V and 4 bases from J, with 14 bases between. CDR3 length: 14 residues. Per the germline V gene, CDR1 is MNHEY and CDR2 is SVGAGI. CDR3 DNA sequence: TGTGCCAGCAGTTCGGGCAGGGGTCCGTACGAGCAGTACTTC. Translation: CASSSGRGPYEQYF.

At least ten counts were recorded for this clonotype. The chain carries TRBV2 and TRBJ2-7; 10 bases match TRBD2. Germline assignment: CDR1 SNHLY and CDR2 FYNNEI. This CDR3 is built from 16 residues. J lost 7 bases, V lost 4 bases, and 13 bases had no gene match. The CDR3 sequence: CASSAFPLAGGWEQYF. In DNA, the CDR3 is TGTGCCAGCAGTGCGTTCCCCTTAGCGGGAGGATGGGAGCAGTACTTC.

Worth noting for this clonotype: This could be a read error, since a much larger clone is one nucleotide away. The V and J genes are TRBV12-3 or TRBV12-4 and TRBJ1-1, with no clear D. This CDR3 has 12 amino acids. CDR3 sequence: CAILKESTQAFF. The CDR3 DNA reads TGTGCCATCCTGAAGGAAAGCACTCAAGCTTTCTTT.

Notes on this clonotype: Just one base apart from a much larger clone, this may be a read error. The gene calls are TRBV7-9 and TRBJ2-7, with a tentative D call TRBD2 (5 bases). Germline V CDR1 and CDR2: SEHNR, FQNEAQ (reference sequence). The CDR3 is 15 residues long. V was clipped by 5 bases and J by 0 bases, with 14 bases between them. The CDR3 nucleotides read TGTGCCAGCAGCCTGACACCCGACTACTCCTACGAGCAGTACTTC. It translates to CASSLTPDYSYEQYF.

The chain uses TRBV5-4 and TRBJ2-6; D uncertain. CDR3 length: 16 amino acids. Looked up from germline, CDR1 is SGHNT and CDR2 is YYREEE (reference sequence). V lost 4 bases to trimming and J lost 1 base, with 12 bases between them. CDR3 amino acids: CASSPFGASGANVLTF. The DNA for the CDR3 is TGTGCCAGCAGCCCCTTTGGAGCGTCTGGGGCCAACGTCCTGACTTTC.

A note on this clonotype: Given a much more abundant clone one base away, this may be a read error. V and J are TRBV6-5 and TRBJ2-1; D possibly corresponds to TRBD2 (6 bases). Looked up from germline, CDR1 is MNHEY and CDR2 is SVGAGI. CDR3 length: 14 residues. This chain's CDR3 is CASSYGGDDNEQSF. DNA for the CDR3: TGTGCCAGCAGTTACGGAGGGGACGACAATGAGCAGTCCTTC.

This clonotype was seen ten or more times. The rearrangement links TRBV7-9 to TRBJ2-4; D may be TRBD2 (6 bases). V lost 5 bases, J lost 8 bases, and 19 bases lay in between. This CDR3 has 15 residues. CDR1 and CDR2 (germline): SEHNR, FQNEAQ (reference sequence). CDR3 sequence reads: CASSLAGWRDDIQYF. The CDR3 DNA sequence: TGTGCCAGCAGCCTCGCGGGGTGGAGGGATGACATTCAGTACTTC.

The chain recombines TRBV6-5 with TRBJ1-1; D uncertain. V gave up 2 bases and J gave up 1 base, with 11 bases separating them. The germline V gene has CDR1 MNHEY and CDR2 SVGAGI. This CDR3 contains 15 residues. DNA of the CDR3: TGTGCCAGCAGTTACGAACCCACAGCGAACACTGAAGCTTTCTTT. It codes for CASSYEPTANTEAFF.